A single sample is the source of the 5 T cell receptor beta chains below, sequenced in a study of T cells in Graves' hyperthyroidism and ophthalmopathy. TCR beta CDR3 sequences were amplified from RNA transcripts. HTBI primers were employed in a first-round RT-PCR of the TCR CDR3. One entry per CDR3 protein results from TCRdb running MiXCR on the multiplex PCR reads. The table includes some 350,000 distinct CDR3 sequences, around 14% detected once. Sequencing was done on a sample of blood. All receptors derive from a woman under 30 with Graves' hyperthyroidism that later progressed to Graves' ophthalmopathy.

In regard to this clonotype: A read error may be the cause here, since a much bigger clone is one base away. CDR3 region: CANSFRVRRTEAFF. CDR3 sequence (DNA): TGTGCCAACAGTTTTAGGGTAAGGAGGACTGAAGCTTTCTTT. This sequence joins TRBV28 and TRBJ1-1; the D is unclear. The CDR3 spans 14 residues. From germline, CDR1 is MDHEN and CDR2 SYDVKM.

This clonotype appeared a few times. The chain couples TRBV3-1 to TRBJ2-3, with 7 bases fitting TRBD2. V lost 4 bases to trimming and J lost 11 bases; unmatched junction nucleotides: 12. The V gene's germline CDR1 is LGHDT and CDR2 YNNKEL (reference sequence). There are 14 residues in the CDR3. The CDR3 DNA reads as TGTGCCAGCAGCCCCCGCGTAGCGGGCCGGGGGCAGTATTTT. Translation: CASSPRVAGRGQYF.

The chain couples TRBV28 to TRBJ1-1; D is uncertain. CDR3 size: 15 residues. CDR1 is MDHEN and CDR2 is SYDVKM in the germline V gene. V dropped 5 bases and J dropped 4 bases, with 17 bases sitting between them. The DNA of the CDR3 is TGTGCCAGCAGTGAATTAGGACGGACGAGCACTGAAGCTTTCTTT. Translation gives CASSELGRTSTEAFF. The full variable domain, with the rest looked up from reference TRBV28 and TRBJ1-1, is DVKVTQSSRYLVKRTGEKVFLECVQDMDHENMFWYRQDPGLGLRLIYFSYDVKMKEKGDIPEGYSVSREKKERFSLILESASTNQTSMYLCASSELGRTSTEAFFGQGTRLTVV.

This clonotype was observed at least ten times. The chain links TRBV2 to TRBJ1-1, with D uncertain. Per the germline V gene, CDR1 is SNHLY and CDR2 is FYNNEI. The CDR3 length is 13 residues. With 6 bases removed from V and 0 bases from J, the gap between germline ends came to 8 bases. In DNA, the CDR3 is TGTGCCAGCAGGATTGACTTGAACACTGAAGCTTTCTTT. Protein: CASRIDLNTEAFF.

The chain recombines TRBV6-9 with TRBJ2-6; D not certain. V lost 10 bases and J 3 bases, leaving 13 bases between the germline ends. Germline loops: CDR1 MNHGY, CDR2 SVAAGI. The CDR3 runs 14 residues. This CDR3 reads CATTSFLGANVLTF. CDR3 coding DNA: TGTGCCACCACTTCGTTCCTTGGGGCCAACGTCCTGACTTTC.